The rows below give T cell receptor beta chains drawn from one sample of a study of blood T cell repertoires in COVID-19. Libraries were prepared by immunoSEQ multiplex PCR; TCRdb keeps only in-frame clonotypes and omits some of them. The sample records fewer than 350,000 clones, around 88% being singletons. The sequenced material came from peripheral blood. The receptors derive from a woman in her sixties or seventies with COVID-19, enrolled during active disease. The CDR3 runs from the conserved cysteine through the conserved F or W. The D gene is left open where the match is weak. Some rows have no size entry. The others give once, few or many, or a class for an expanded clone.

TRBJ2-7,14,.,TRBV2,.,TGTGCCAGCAGTGTAAACAGGGATGTGGGCGAGCAGTACTTC,CASSVNRDVGEQYF
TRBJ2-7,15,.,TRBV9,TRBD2,TGTGCCAGCAGCGTAGGAAGTAGCGGGTACTACGAGCAGTACTTC,CASSVGSSGYYEQYF
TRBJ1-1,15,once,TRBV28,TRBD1,TGTGCCAGCAGTTTTGGGGACAGGGGCAACACTGAAGCTTTCTTT,CASSFGDRGNTEAFF
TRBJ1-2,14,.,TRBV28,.,TGTGCCAGCAGGAGAGACCAAGGGGGCTATGGCTACACCTTC,CASRRDQGGYGYTF
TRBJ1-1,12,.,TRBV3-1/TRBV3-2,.,TGTGCCAGCAGCCAAGAGGGGGGGCGGGCTTTCTTT,CASSQEGGRAFF
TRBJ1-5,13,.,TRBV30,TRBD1,TGTGCCTGGAGGGGACAGGGGGGTCAGCCCCAGCATTTT,CAWRGQGGQPQHF
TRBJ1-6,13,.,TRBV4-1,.,TGCGCCAGCAGCCAAGGGGGGCCCCGAAGCCTCCACTTT,CASSQGGPRSLHF
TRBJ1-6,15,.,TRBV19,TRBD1,TGTGCCAGTAGTATTTCTCCAGGGGGCCCTTCACCCCTCCACTTT,CASSISPGGPSPLHF
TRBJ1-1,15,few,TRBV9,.,TGTGCCAGCAGCGCCGCATTACAGGGAGTGGGTGAAGCTTTCTTT,CASSAALQGVGEAFF
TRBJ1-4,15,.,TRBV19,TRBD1,TGTGCCAGTAGTATCGGACAGGGAAGAAATGAAAAACTGTTTTTT,CASSIGQGRNEKLFF
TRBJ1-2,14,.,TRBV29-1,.,TGCAGCGTTCCAGATAACAGGGAAGGTCGGGGCTACACCTTC,CSVPDNREGRGYTF
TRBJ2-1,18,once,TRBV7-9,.,TGTGCCAGCAGCTTAGGGTCGGGGATGCTGGGCTCCTACAATGAGCAGTTCTTC,CASSLGSGMLGSYNEQFF
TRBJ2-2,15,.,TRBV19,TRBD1,TGTGCCAGTAGGACAGGGGTCGTGAACACCGGGGAGCTGTTTTTT,CASRTGVVNTGELFF
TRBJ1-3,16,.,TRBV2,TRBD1,TGTGCCAGCAGTACCGGGACAGCTTTCTCTGGAAACACCATATATTTT,CASSTGTAFSGNTIYF
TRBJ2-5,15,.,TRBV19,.,TGTGCCAGTAGTATAAATGGAGCTTACCAAGAGACCCAGTACTTC,CASSINGAYQETQYF
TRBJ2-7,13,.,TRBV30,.,TGTGCCGGGGGCCGCGAGAGCTCCTACGAGCAGTACTTC,CAGGRESSYEQYF
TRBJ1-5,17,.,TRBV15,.,TGTGCCACCAGCAGAGACTTTTCGAGGGGGAGCAATCAGCCCCAGCATTTT,CATSRDFSRGSNQPQHF
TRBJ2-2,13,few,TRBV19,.,TGTGCCAGTAGTATCAGGGGAACCGGGGAGCTGTTTTTT,CASSIRGTGELFF
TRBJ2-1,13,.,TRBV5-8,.,TGTGCCAGCAGCTTGAACTCCCTGGATGAGCAGTTCTTC,CASSLNSLDEQFF
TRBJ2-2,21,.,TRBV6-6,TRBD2,TGTGCCAGCAGCTACGACGCCCCGGGACTAGCGGGGGGCCGTAACACCGGGGAGCTGTTTTTT,CASSYDAPGLAGGRNTGELFF
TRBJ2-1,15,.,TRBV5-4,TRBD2,TGTGCCAGCAGCGCCTCGCGGGGGGCAGGGAATGAGCAGTTCTTC,CASSASRGAGNEQFF
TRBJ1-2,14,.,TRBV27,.,TGTGCCAGCAGTTTTGGAGGTGTTAACTATGGCTACACCTTC,CASSFGGVNYGYTF
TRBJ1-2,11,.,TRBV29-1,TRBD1,TGCAGCGTACAGGGGGCGTATGGCTACACCTTC,CSVQGAYGYTF
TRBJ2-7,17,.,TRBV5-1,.,TGCGCCAGCACCCGAGGTGGAGGGTTTCAAACTACCTACGAGCAGTACTTC,CASTRGGGFQTTYEQYF